The sequence of this T cell receptor beta chain was determined in a study of cytomegalovirus exposure and HLA in healthy donors. Looking at the study overall: Counted in an early data release were about 86 million unique TCRs from HLA-typed donors. General study results and limits: The majority of TCR sequences were rare, yet some public TCRs appeared in many donors.

Between the trimmed V and J ends, which lost 3 bases and 4 bases, there was a span of 15 bases. Germline V gives CDR1 MGHRA, CDR2 YSYEKL. The CDR3 sequence is 15 residues long. Comment on this clone: As yet, its antigen is unknown.

All donors participated as healthy donors of bone marrow. 13 Jbeta primers and 60 Vbeta primers were used for the PCR. Profiling relied on immunoSEQ multiplex PCR, and the TCRdb table lists in-frame clones only, not all of them. The repertoire holds hundreds of thousands of clones, with over 85% as singletons. The receptor was isolated from a woman aged 18-35 years in good health and CMV-seronegative. The J gene is TRBJ1-1, the V gene TRBV4-1, with D possibly matching TRBD1 (6 bases). The sample was PBMCs. The CDR3 loop is CASSQAKGVATEAFF. CDR3 DNA: TGCGCCAGCAGCCAGGCGAAGGGGGTGGCCACTGAAGCTTTCTTT.